This entry features one T cell receptor beta chain sequence. Its antigen is undetermined. This CDR3 comprises 15 residues. Germline-derived CDR1 and CDR2 are SNHLY and FYNNEI. V was clipped by 0 bases and J by 4 bases; unmatched bases: 5. The entry originates in a study of cytomegalovirus exposure and HLA in healthy donors. The PCR ran on 60 Vbeta and 13 Jbeta primers. The data were produced by immunoSEQ multiplex PCR, yet TCRdb's version contains in-frame clones alone and is incomplete. The sample contains 150,000 to 200,000 clones, approximately 81% of which appear only once. Study results and limitations: Several of the most significant clusters appeared, in a later analysis, to be linked to common viral pathogens.

This rearrangement joins TRBV2 to TRBJ2-7; 8 bases agree with TRBD1. The sequence was collected from a woman aged 45 to 65 in good health and CMV-seronegative. Sequenced material: PBMCs. The CDR3 nucleotides are TGTGCCAGCAGTGAAGCTTGGCAGGGGGCGTACGAGCAGTACTTC. Amino acids: CASSEAWQGAYEQYF. The full variable domain, in which reference TRBV2 and TRBJ2-7 provide the parts outside the CDR3, is EPEVTQTPSHQVTQMGQEVILRCVPISNHLYFYWYRQILGQKVEFLVSFYNNEISEKSEIFDDQFSVERPDGSNFTLKIRSTKLEDSAMYFCASSEAWQGAYEQYFGPGTRLTVT.